This T cell receptor beta chain was documented in a study of blood T cells in healthy people across ages. Study-wide findings and caveats: No one knew whether donors had CMV, which possibly confounded expanded clonotype changes. Naive T cell percentage showed a strong correlation with TCR beta diversity.

Looked up from germline, CDR1 is SGHRS and CDR2 is YFSETQ. CDR3 length: 17 residues. V shed 0 bases, J shed 1 base, and the junction held 6 bases outside the gene matches. Points on this clonotype: Its specificity is not known.

Together with a sample-barcoded 5' primer, a J-beta primer mix was included in a second PCR lasting about 7 to 12 cycles. In TCRdb, the 5' RACE reads were re-called with MiXCR into one record per CDR3 protein. The sample has 600,000 to 800,000 distinct CDR3 sequences, around 21% seen once; the top ten hold more than 3%. The amount of total RNA extracted per sample was at least 5.5 micrograms. The rearrangement uses TRBV5-1 and TRBJ2-3; 9 bases match TRBD2. The receptor's source is a man between 65 and 85 years old in good health. The sequenced sample was blood. The CDR3 DNA follows: TGCGCCAGCAGCTTGGCTGGCGGGAGGGAAGGCACAGATACGCAGTATTTT. It yields the protein CASSLAGGREGTDTQYF.